This T cell receptor (beta chain) was documented in a study of CD8 T cells in ankylosing spondylitis. Broader study findings: Disease-linked clones reportedly showed significant enrichment in matched ankylosing spondylitis synovial fluid. Made up of 7 to 9 highly homologous variants, a TCR beta motif appeared characteristic of ankylosing spondylitis blood.

Each CDR3 protein is one row after TCRdb ran MiXCR on the 5' RACE reads. The repertoire includes about 450,000 distinct CDR3 sequences, 20% to 30% of them detected once, and 0.85% to 1% sits in the top ten. Note on this clonotype: Its target is not known.

This CDR3 comprises 15 residues. V was cut by 6 bases and J by 2 bases, with 18 bases left in between. CDR1 is DFQATT and CDR2 is SNEGSKA in the germline V gene (reference sequence). Input material: blood, either unsorted or a sorted T cell fraction (not recorded which). The J gene is TRBJ2-3, the V gene TRBV20-1, with D unresolved. The source is a male donor with ankylosing spondylitis. DNA of the CDR3: TGCAGTGCGTCCCTGGCGGCAGCGAACACAGATACGCAGTATTTT. Its protein product is CSASLAAANTDTQYF.